The text below deals with one T cell receptor (beta chain). The antigen is unknown. Other DNA sequences in this sample translate to the same CDR3. The table came from immunoSEQ multiplex PCR; TCRdb's copy has only in-frame clones and leaves some out. The sample consists of 2 million to 2.5 million clones, around 90% of them appearing once. The entry originates in a study of shared clonotypes between healthy human individuals. Findings of the study overall: Rarefaction indicated that sorted-subset sequencing remained incomplete although depth was large.

Sample: naive CD4+ T cells from PBMCs. Subset denoted: CD45RA+ positively selected. This clonotype originated in a man between 18 and 29 years old in good health. Some clones in this sample may be carry-over from other donors' samples.

CDR3 sequence: CASSFSGYEQYF. As DNA, the CDR3 is TGCGCCAGCAGCTTTTCCGGCTACGAGCAGTACTTC. This sequence joins TRBV5-1 and TRBJ2-7; D is undetermined. The CDR3 covers 12 residues. Germline assignment: CDR1 SGHRS and CDR2 YFSETQ. Trimming removed 2 bases from V and 3 bases from J, with 6 bases in between. The whole variable domain, filled in from reference TRBV5-1 and TRBJ2-7, reads KAGVTQTPRYLIKTRGQQVTLSCSPISGHRSVSWYQQTPGQGLQFLFEYFSETQRNKGNFPGRFSGRQFSNSRSEMNVSTLELGDSALYLCASSFSGYEQYFGPGTRLTVT.